Below, 30 T cell receptor beta chains from the same sample are listed, as sequenced in a study of CD8+CD57+ T cells in acquired aplastic anemia. Flow cytometry had shown expanded CD8+CD57+ cells in the patients chosen for sequencing. Genomic DNA acted as the template from which TCR beta VDJ combination and CDR3 sequence profiling were carried out. TCRdb processed the reads anew with MiXCR; each CDR3 protein has one entry. This table holds 150,000 to 200,000 distinct CDR3 sequences, roughly 50% found once. Source material: sorted CD4+, CD8+, or CD8+CD57+ T cells (not recorded which) from PBMCs. The receptors were gathered from a human donor with aplastic anemia.

This clonotype appeared a single time. This rearrangement joins TRBV5-6 to TRBJ1-6; D is uncertain. Trimming removed 1 base from V and 0 bases from J, with 8 bases in between. The CDR3 covers 16 residues. In germline, CDR1 is SGHDT, CDR2 YYEEEE. In nucleotides, the CDR3 is TGTGCCAGCAGCTTGTGGGTCGGCTCCTATAATTCACCCCTCCACTTT. Translation: CASSLWVGSYNSPLHF.

The rearrangement uses TRBV10-3 and TRBJ2-3; D assignment may be TRBD1 or TRBD2 (5 bases each). The CDR3 extends over 15 amino acids. CDR1 is ENHRY, CDR2 SYGVKD, per germline. Trimming removed 2 bases at V and 4 bases at J, with 13 bases between. Here the CDR3 reads CAISEPGTSPDTQYF. The CDR3 DNA reads TGTGCCATCAGTGAGCCCGGGACCAGTCCAGATACGCAGTATTTT.

This clonotype was counted between two and nine times. The chain joins TRBV30 to TRBJ2-3; the match to TRBD2 covers 7 bases. With V trimmed by 0 bases and J by 4 bases, 7 bases remained unmatched. The CDR3 is made up of 15 amino acids. Germline assignment: CDR1 GTSNPN and CDR2 SVGIG (reference sequence). DNA of the CDR3: TGTGCCTGGAGTGTAAGGATTAGCGGGTCAGATACGCAGTATTTT. Translation: CAWSVRISGSDTQYF.

CDR3 sequence: CSVRDLYGYTF. The CDR3, as DNA: TGCAGCGTTAGGGACCTCTATGGCTACACCTTC. The V gene is TRBV29-1, the J gene TRBJ1-2, with a possible D match to TRBD1 (5 bases). V lost 5 bases and J 4 bases, leaving 8 bases between the germline ends. Germline V gives CDR1 SQVTM, CDR2 ANQGSEA. This CDR3 contains 11 residues.

The chain uses TRBV27 and TRBJ2-7, with D hard to call. CDR3 length: 17 amino acids. Germline-derived CDR1 and CDR2 are MNHEY and SMNVEV (reference sequence). Deletions cut 6 bases from V and 3 bases from J, with 24 bases between. The CDR3 DNA is TGTGCCAGCAGCCCCGGAGATATGGCTCGAGTAAGCTACGAGCAGTACTTC. Translated, it gives CASSPGDMARVSYEQYF.

This clonotype was counted only a few times. The V call is TRBV27, the J call TRBJ1-2; D remains unclear. Germline CDR1 is MNHEY and CDR2 is SMNVEV (reference sequence). The length of the CDR3 is 13 residues. Trimming took off 4 bases at V and 6 bases at J, with 12 bases between the two ends. Written as DNA, the CDR3 is TGTGCCAGCAGTTCCGATTACAATGATGGCTACACCTTC. It specifies CASSSDYNDGYTF.

This clonotype occurred once. V usage is TRBV5-4 and J usage is TRBJ2-7; 8 bases fit TRBD1. Germline lookup yields CDR1 SGHNT and CDR2 YYREEE (reference sequence). Losses at the gene ends were 0 bases for V and 2 bases for J; bases not matched to a gene: 4. The CDR3 is 15 residues long. The CDR3 reads CASSLGQGRPYEQYF. CDR3 DNA sequence: TGTGCCAGCAGCTTGGGACAGGGGAGGCCCTACGAGCAGTACTTC.

The genes are TRBV10-3 and TRBJ1-2; D is ambiguous. V was cut by 0 bases and J by 5 bases, with 13 bases left in between. The CDR3 length is 15 residues. CDR1 is ENHRY, CDR2 SYGVKD, per germline. The CDR3 DNA reads TGTGCCATCAGTGAGTCGCCCGACGGGCGTTATGGCTACACCTTC. Its protein is CAISESPDGRYGYTF.

V gene TRBV4-1 combines with J gene TRBJ2-7; 7 bases are a match to TRBD1. V lost 3 bases, J lost 5 bases, and 4 bases stayed unmatched. The V gene's germline CDR1 is MGHRA and CDR2 YSYEKL. This CDR3 region has 13 residues. The CDR3 bases are TGCGCCAGCAGCCAGGGGACAGCCAACGAGCAGTACTTC. It yields the protein CASSQGTANEQYF.

Many counts were recorded for this clonotype. The chain employs TRBV12-3 or TRBV12-4 and TRBJ1-5, with a tentative D call TRBD1 (6 bases). CDR3 length: 13 amino acids. V shed 4 bases and J shed 7 bases, with 11 bases lying between them. Here the CDR3 reads CASSSLQGQPQHF. The CDR3 bases are TGTGCCAGCAGTTCACTACAGGGCCAGCCCCAGCATTTT.

This clonotype was found many times. The chain carries TRBV7-3 and TRBJ2-1; D remains ambiguous. Deletions cut 2 bases from V and 4 bases from J, with 9 bases between. Germline CDR1 is SGHTA and CDR2 is FQGTGA. The CDR3 is 14 residues long. CDR3 protein: CASSLGLEYNEQFF. CDR3 coding DNA: TGTGCCAGCAGCTTAGGGCTAGAATACAATGAGCAGTTCTTC. Variable domain in full (rest from reference TRBV7-3 and TRBJ2-1): GAGVSQTPSNKVTEKGKYVELRCDPISGHTALYWYRQSLGQGPEFLIYFQGTGAADDSGLPNDRFFAVRPEGSVSTLKIQRTERGDSAVYLCASSLGLEYNEQFFGPGTRLTVL.

The table lists this clonotype with many counts. The CDR3: CSASGANVLTF. CDR3 nucleotide sequence: TGCAGTGCCTCTGGGGCCAACGTCCTGACTTTC. The chain employs TRBV20-1 and TRBJ2-6; D not resolved. The germline CDR1 and CDR2 sequences are DFQATT and SNEGSKA (reference sequence). The CDR3 runs 11 residues. V lost 6 bases and J lost 0, with 0 bases in between.

CDR3 bases: TGCGCCAGCAGCTACCAAAGGACAGGGGGCAGCGAAGCTTTCTTT. Protein: CASSYQRTGGSEAFF. This chain connects TRBV4-1 to TRBJ1-1, with 11 bases aligning to TRBD1. The CDR3 spans 15 residues. Germline CDR1 MGHRA, CDR2 YSYEKL. V shed 5 bases, J shed 8 bases, and the junction held 10 bases outside the gene matches.

This clonotype was seen a few times. CDR3 coding DNA: TGTGCCAGCAGCGTAGACGGGGAACCCTACGAGCAGTACTTC. Residues: CASSVDGEPYEQYF. V usage is TRBV9 and J usage is TRBJ2-7; perhaps TRBD2 as D (5 bases). Germline-derived CDR1 and CDR2 are SGDLS and YYNGEE. V was cut by 0 bases and J by 2 bases, with 9 bases left in between. The CDR3 contains 14 residues.

The genes are TRBV29-1 and TRBJ2-3; weak D call: TRBD1 (5 bases). The CDR3 is made up of 14 amino acids. V was cut by 8 bases and J by 0 bases, with 15 bases left in between. The germline gives CDR1 SQVTM, CDR2 ANQGSEA. This chain's CDR3 is CSFSRALSTDTQYF. In DNA form, the CDR3 reads TGCAGCTTTAGCAGGGCGTTAAGCACAGATACGCAGTATTTT.

This sequence joins TRBV2 and TRBJ1-1, with a tentative D call TRBD1 (5 bases). CDR1 and CDR2 (germline): SNHLY, FYNNEI. The CDR3 length is 13 residues. Trimming removed 6 bases from V and 1 base from J, with 9 bases in between. The CDR3 DNA reads as TGTGCCAGCAGACTAGGGGAGAACACTGAAGCTTTCTTT. It translates to CASRLGENTEAFF. The whole variable domain, filled in from reference TRBV2 and TRBJ1-1, reads EPEVTQTPSHQVTQMGQEVILRCVPISNHLYFYWYRQILGQKVEFLVSFYNNEISEKSEIFDDQFSVERPDGSNFTLKIRSTKLEDSAMYFCASRLGENTEAFFGQGTRLTVV.

This clonotype was detected only a few times. The chain joins TRBV19 to TRBJ1-2, with D possibly being TRBD1 (6 bases). This CDR3 is built from 13 residues. The V gene lost 1 base and the J gene lost 8 bases, with 11 bases spanning the gap. Looked up from germline, CDR1 is LNHDA and CDR2 is SQIVND (reference sequence). Here the CDR3 reads CASSIGQAGGYTF. The CDR3 nucleotides are TGTGCCAGTAGTATAGGACAGGCCGGGGGCTACACCTTC.

The V gene is TRBV20-1, the J gene TRBJ2-7, with 9 bases fitting TRBD1. Germline V gene lookup returns CDR1 DFQATT and CDR2 SNEGSKA (reference sequence). CDR3 length: 14 residues. Trimming removed 5 bases from V and 2 bases from J; junction bases left unmatched: 7. CDR3 bases: TGCAGTGCTCGCCAGGGACAGGGCACCTACGAGCAGTACTTC. Amino acid sequence: CSARQGQGTYEQYF.

The sample holds many counts of this clonotype. V usage is TRBV30 and J usage is TRBJ2-7; D uncertain. With 0 bases removed from V and 5 bases from J, the gap between germline ends came to 8 bases. There are 12 residues in the CDR3. CDR1 is GTSNPN, CDR2 SVGIG, per germline (reference sequence). The CDR3 reads CAWSVYRDEQYF. The CDR3 DNA is TGTGCCTGGAGTGTTTACCGCGACGAGCAGTACTTC.

The CDR3 region is CATSGEQGSSYEQYF. CDR3 DNA sequence: TGTGCCACCAGCGGCGAGCAGGGGAGCTCCTACGAGCAGTACTTC. V is TRBV15 and J is TRBJ2-7, with D maybe TRBD1 (6 bases). Germline CDR1 reads LNHNV; CDR2 reads YYDKDF (reference sequence). V lost 5 bases, J lost 0 bases, and 14 bases lay in between. The CDR3 is made up of 15 amino acids.

This clonotype was counted at least ten times. The chain couples TRBV6-5 to TRBJ1-1; D might be TRBD1 (5 bases). Germline CDR1 and CDR2: MNHEY and SVGAGI. The V and J ends lost 2 bases and 5 bases respectively, with 9 bases between them. CDR3 length equals 13 residues. In DNA, the CDR3 is TGTGCCAGCAGTTACGGGACGTCGACTGAAGCTTTCTTT. It translates to CASSYGTSTEAFF.

Notes on this clonotype: Compared with germline, one end of the junction differs, possibly owing to a read error. The chain carries TRBV7-9 and TRBJ2-6; 7 bases fit TRBD1. CDR3 length equals 13 residues. Germline lookup yields CDR1 SEHNR and CDR2 FQNEAQ (reference sequence). In DNA form, the CDR3 reads TGTGCCAGCAGCGAGGCAGGGGGCAACGTCCTGACTTTC. Translated, it gives CASSEAGGNVLTF.

The rearrangement joins TRBV29-1 to TRBJ2-3; the match to TRBD2 covers 9 bases. Germline assignment: CDR1 SQVTM and CDR2 ANQGSEA. The CDR3 covers 17 residues. The CDR3 DNA is TGCGGCGCTCAATCCCCCTTGTGGAGCGGGGGGACAGATACGCAGTATTTT. Its translation is CGAQSPLWSGGTDTQYF.

The V call is TRBV10-3, the J call TRBJ2-3; TRBD2 agrees at 9 bases. The germline CDR1 and CDR2 sequences are ENHRY and SYGVKD. CDR3 length: 13 amino acids. With 10 bases clipped from V and 6 bases from J, the junction kept 8 bases outside the gene matches. CDR3 amino acids: CANKVREGDTQYF. In DNA form, the CDR3 reads TGTGCCAACAAGGTGCGGGAGGGCGATACGCAGTATTTT.

Only one count was recorded for this clonotype. DNA of the CDR3: TGTGCCTGGAGTTCCACAGGGGCCGGAGAGGGCTACACCTTC. Amino acid sequence: CAWSSTGAGEGYTF. The V gene is TRBV30, the J gene TRBJ1-2; TRBD1 matches 7 bases. Per germline, CDR1 GTSNPN and CDR2 SVGIG (reference sequence). V dropped 2 bases and J dropped 8; count of bases not matched to a gene: 11. This CDR3 has 14 amino acids.

This clonotype was recorded many times. The genes are TRBV24-1 and TRBJ1-1; no clear D gene. With 4 bases removed from V and 0 bases from J, the gap between germline ends came to 5 bases. CDR3 length: 13 residues. Per germline, CDR1 KGHDR and CDR2 SFDVKD. The CDR3 nucleotides are TGTGCCACCAGTGAAGGTTTGAACACTGAAGCTTTCTTT. It specifies CATSEGLNTEAFF.

Many counts were recorded for this clonotype. This chain connects TRBV9 to TRBJ2-1, with D possibly TRBD2 on 5 matching bases. This CDR3 spans 12 amino acids. Germline CDR1 SGDLS, CDR2 YYNGEE. The V end was cut by 3 bases, the J end by 10 bases, with 11 bases between. The DNA for the CDR3 is TGTGCCAGCAGCGAAGGACGGGGAGAGCAGTTCTTC. As protein: CASSEGRGEQFF.

This clonotype was seen more than once but under ten times. This sequence joins TRBV2 and TRBJ2-5, with D unclear. Trimming pared 3 bases from V and 5 bases from J, leaving 10 bases between. The CDR3 extends over 13 amino acids. CDR1 SNHLY and CDR2 FYNNEI come from the germline V gene. CDR3 nucleotides: TGTGCCAGCAGTGACCCCGGAACGGAGACCCAGTACTTC. This gives the protein CASSDPGTETQYF.

V and J are TRBV7-2 and TRBJ1-2, with TRBD1 as a possible D gene (5 bases). Germline CDR1 is SGHTA and CDR2 is FQGNSA. V gave up 5 bases and J gave up 5 bases, with 12 bases separating them. The CDR3 runs to 13 residues. The CDR3 coding sequence is TGTGCCAGCAGCCCGACAGAGGGTTATGGCTACACCTTC. Its translation: CASSPTEGYGYTF.

The chain employs TRBV15 and TRBJ1-1; no clear D. The CDR3 runs 12 residues. Germline CDR1 is LNHNV and CDR2 is YYDKDF (reference sequence). The ends were cut back, 0 bases at V and 7 bases at J, with 6 bases in the middle. The CDR3 sequence: CATSRDGNEAFF. Written as DNA, the CDR3 is TGTGCCACCAGCAGAGACGGCAATGAAGCTTTCTTT.